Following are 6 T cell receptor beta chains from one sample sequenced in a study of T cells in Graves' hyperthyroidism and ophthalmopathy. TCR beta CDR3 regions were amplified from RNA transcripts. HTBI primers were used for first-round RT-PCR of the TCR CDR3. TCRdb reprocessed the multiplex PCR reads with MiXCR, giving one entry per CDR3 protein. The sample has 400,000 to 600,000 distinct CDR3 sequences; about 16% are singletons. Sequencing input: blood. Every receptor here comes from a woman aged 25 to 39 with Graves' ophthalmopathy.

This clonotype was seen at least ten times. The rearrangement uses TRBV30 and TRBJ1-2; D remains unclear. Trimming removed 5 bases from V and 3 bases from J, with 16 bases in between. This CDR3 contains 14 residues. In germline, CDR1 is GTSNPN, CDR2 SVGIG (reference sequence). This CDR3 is CAWFRAPSDYGYTF. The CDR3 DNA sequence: TGTGCCTGGTTTAGGGCCCCAAGCGACTATGGCTACACCTTC.

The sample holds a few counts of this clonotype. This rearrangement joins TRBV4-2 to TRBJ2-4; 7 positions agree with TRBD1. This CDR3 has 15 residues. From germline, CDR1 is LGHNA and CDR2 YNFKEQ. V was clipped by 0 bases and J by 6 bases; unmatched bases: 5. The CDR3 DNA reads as TGTGCCAGCAGCCAAGATTGGGGACAGAGAAACATTCAGTACTTC. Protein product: CASSQDWGQRNIQYF.

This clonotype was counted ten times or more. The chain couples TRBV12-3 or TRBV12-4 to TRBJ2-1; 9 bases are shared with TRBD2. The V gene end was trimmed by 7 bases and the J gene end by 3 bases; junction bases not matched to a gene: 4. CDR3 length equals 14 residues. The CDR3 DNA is TGTGCCAGCACCCGGACTAGCGTCTACAATGAGCAGTTCTTC. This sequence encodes CASTRTSVYNEQFF.

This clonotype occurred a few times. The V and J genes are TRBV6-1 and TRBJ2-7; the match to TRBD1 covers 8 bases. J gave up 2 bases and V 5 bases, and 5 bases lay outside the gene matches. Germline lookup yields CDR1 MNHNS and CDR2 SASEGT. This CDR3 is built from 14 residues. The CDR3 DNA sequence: TGTGCCAGCAGTTCCCAGGGGGCAACCTACGAGCAGTACTTC. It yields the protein CASSSQGATYEQYF.

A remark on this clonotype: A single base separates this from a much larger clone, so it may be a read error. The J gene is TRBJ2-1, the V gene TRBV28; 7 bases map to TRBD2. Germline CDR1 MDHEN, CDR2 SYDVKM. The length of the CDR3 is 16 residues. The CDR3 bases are TGTGCCTGCAGTTTACAGACGGGCGGGAGTCACAATGAGCAGTTCTTC. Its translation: CACSLQTGGSHNEQFF.

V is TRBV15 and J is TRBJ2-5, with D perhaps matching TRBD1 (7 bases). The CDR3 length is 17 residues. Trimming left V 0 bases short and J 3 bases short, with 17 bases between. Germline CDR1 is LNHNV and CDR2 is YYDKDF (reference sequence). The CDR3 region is CATSRDRTGGPKETQYF. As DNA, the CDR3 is TGTGCCACCAGCAGAGATAGGACAGGAGGGCCGAAAGAGACCCAGTACTTC.